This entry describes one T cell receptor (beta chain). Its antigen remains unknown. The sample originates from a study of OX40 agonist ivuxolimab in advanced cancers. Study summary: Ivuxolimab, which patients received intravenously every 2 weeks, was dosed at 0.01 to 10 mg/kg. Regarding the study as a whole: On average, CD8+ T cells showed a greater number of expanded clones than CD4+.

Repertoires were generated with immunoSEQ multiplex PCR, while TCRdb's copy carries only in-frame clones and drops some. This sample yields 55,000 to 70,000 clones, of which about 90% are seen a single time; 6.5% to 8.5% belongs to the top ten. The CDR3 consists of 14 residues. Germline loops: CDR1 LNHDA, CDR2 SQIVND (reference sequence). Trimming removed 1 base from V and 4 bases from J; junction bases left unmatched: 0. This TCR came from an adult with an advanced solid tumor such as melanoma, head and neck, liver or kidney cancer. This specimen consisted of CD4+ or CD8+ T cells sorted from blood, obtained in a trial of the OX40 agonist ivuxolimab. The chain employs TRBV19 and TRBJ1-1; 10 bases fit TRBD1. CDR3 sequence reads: CASSIGTGGTEAFF. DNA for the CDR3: TGTGCCAGTAGTATAGGGACAGGGGGCACTGAAGCTTTCTTT.